The 20 T cell receptor beta chains below were found in one sample sequenced in a study of control samples from healthy donors and cancer patients. Generated by immunoSEQ multiplex PCR, the TCRdb table keeps only in-frame clones and is missing some. The sample has around 130,000 clones, approximately 94% seen once; the top ten hold 3.6%. The sequencing input was blood. The origin of the receptors is a man aged 25-45 years in good health.

This rearrangement joins TRBV10-2 to TRBJ2-1; D uncertain. CDR1 WSHSY and CDR2 SAAADI come from the germline V gene. The CDR3 extends over 14 amino acids. Trimming took 6 bases from V and 8 from J, leaving 17 bases between them. The CDR3: CASSAGRISDEQFF. For the CDR3, the DNA is TGCGCCAGCAGCGCCGGGCGGATTTCGGATGAGCAGTTCTTC.

The V call is TRBV30, the J call TRBJ2-4; TRBD1 matches at 7 bases. This CDR3 spans 14 amino acids. Germline V lookup: CDR1 GTSNPN, CDR2 SVGIG (reference sequence). The V and J ends lost 2 bases and 7 bases, in that order; junction bases with no gene match: 8. Here the CDR3 DNA reads TGTGCCTGGAGTCCGCTCGCAGGGGGTAACATTCAGTACTTC. Translating it yields CAWSPLAGGNIQYF.

The rearrangement joins TRBV19 to TRBJ1-1, with D hard to call. The CDR3 is 11 residues long. Trimming removed 10 bases at V and 0 bases at J, with 6 bases between. CDR1 is LNHDA, CDR2 SQIVND, per germline (reference sequence). CDR3 sequence: CAMHLNTEAFF. The CDR3 region has the DNA TGTGCCATGCACCTGAACACTGAAGCTTTCTTT. The full variable domain, its missing parts supplied by reference TRBV19 and TRBJ1-1, is DGGITQSPKYLFRKEGQNVTLSCEQNLNHDAMYWYRQDPGQGLRLIYYSQIVNDFQKGDIAEGYSVSREKKESFPLTVTSAQKNPTAFYLCAMHLNTEAFFGQGTRLTVV.

This sequence joins TRBV6-2 or TRBV6-3 and TRBJ2-7; D is undetermined. This CDR3 comprises 13 residues. Looked up from germline, CDR1 is MNHEY and CDR2 is SVGEGT. Trimming took off 0 bases at V and 3 bases at J, with 6 bases between the two ends. In DNA form, the CDR3 reads TGTGCCAGCAGTTACTCGGTGGGCTACGAGCAGTACTTC. Translated, it gives CASSYSVGYEQYF.

The chain has TRBV6-2 or TRBV6-3 and TRBJ2-2; 14 nucleotides line up with TRBD2. CDR3 length: 18 residues. The junction had 6 bases not matched to a gene; V was cut back by 5 bases and J by 1 base. The V gene's germline CDR1 is MNHEY and CDR2 SVGEGT. CDR3 coding DNA: TGTGCCAGCAGTCGGGGACTAGCGGGGGCCCGGAACACCGGGGAGCTGTTTTTT. Its translation is CASSRGLAGARNTGELFF.

This chain links TRBV30 with TRBJ1-6, with 8 bases identical to TRBD1. The CDR3 extends over 12 amino acids. Per the germline V gene, CDR1 is GTSNPN and CDR2 is SVGIG (reference sequence). The trim removed 8 bases at V and 7 bases at J, leaving 4 bases unmatched. In nucleotides, the CDR3 is TGTGCCCGGGGGACAGGCAATTCACCCCTCCACTTT. Protein sequence: CARGTGNSPLHF. Supplemented by reference TRBV30 and TRBJ1-6, the full variable domain reads SQTIHQWPATLVQPVGSPLSLECTVEGTSNPNLYWYRQAAGRGLQLLFYSVGIGQISSEVPQNLSASRPQDRQFILSSKKLLLSDSGFYLCARGTGNSPLHFGNGTRLTVT.

This clone was picked up one time. This sequence joins TRBV6-1 and TRBJ2-2, with 12 bases lining up with TRBD2. CDR1 MNHNS and CDR2 SASEGT come from the germline V gene. CDR3 length equals 16 residues. The V and J ends lost 4 bases and 4 bases, in that order; junction bases with no gene match: 4. CDR3 sequence (DNA): TGTGCCAGCAGTGGACTAGCGGGGGTTACCACCGGGGAGCTGTTTTTT. It specifies CASSGLAGVTTGELFF.

This clone has only a few counts. The V gene is TRBV7-9, the J gene TRBJ1-1; 8 bases line up with TRBD1. Germline V gene data show CDR1 as SEHNR and CDR2 as FQNEAQ (reference sequence). Trimming removed 6 bases from V and 0 bases from J; junction bases left unmatched: 6. The CDR3 extends over 15 amino acids. CDR3 residues: CASSSRQGMNTEAFF. The CDR3 DNA reads as TGTGCCAGCAGTTCACGACAGGGGATGAACACTGAAGCTTTCTTT.

V and J are TRBV18 and TRBJ1-1; possible D gene TRBD1, 5 bases. V was pared by 1 base and J by 0 bases, with 12 bases between. The CDR3 runs to 16 residues. Germline V gene lookup returns CDR1 KGHSH and CDR2 LQKENI. The CDR3 here is CASSPLQDKVNTEAFF. The CDR3 DNA is TGTGCCAGCTCACCACTGCAGGACAAAGTGAACACTGAAGCTTTCTTT.

The CDR3 sequence is CATSRGTGGTEAFF. The CDR3 nucleotides read TGTGCCACCAGCAGAGGCACAGGGGGCACTGAAGCTTTCTTT. This chain uses TRBV15 with TRBJ1-1, with TRBD1 matching over 8 bases. From germline, CDR1 is LNHNV and CDR2 YYDKDF (reference sequence). This CDR3 is built from 14 residues. The V gene end was trimmed by 1 base and the J gene end by 4 bases; junction bases not matched to a gene: 2.

The rearrangement uses TRBV7-2 and TRBJ1-2; D is ambiguous. There are 12 residues in the CDR3. V gave up 0 bases and J gave up 5 bases, with 4 bases separating them. Germline lookup yields CDR1 SGHTA and CDR2 FQGNSA. The CDR3 loop is CASSLATYGYTF. In DNA, the CDR3 is TGTGCCAGCAGCTTAGCCACGTATGGCTACACCTTC. Full variable domain (rest looked up from reference TRBV7-2 and TRBJ1-2): GAGVSQSPSNKVTEKGKDVELRCDPISGHTALYWYRQSLGQGLEFLIYFQGNSAPDKSGLPSDRFSAERTGGSVSTLTIQRTQQEDSAVYLCASSLATYGYTFGSGTRLTVV.

The rearrangement joins TRBV6-4 to TRBJ2-3; D possibly corresponds to TRBD1 (6 bases). Trimming pared 6 bases from V and 11 bases from J, leaving 18 bases between. Per germline, CDR1 MRHNA and CDR2 SNTAGT. This CDR3 spans 13 amino acids. In DNA form, the CDR3 reads TGTGCCAGCAGCGAACAGGGACCCGGGGTGCAGTATTTT. Its protein product is CASSEQGPGVQYF.

The chain uses TRBV10-2 and TRBJ2-7, with a possible D match to TRBD2 (5 bases). V lost 0 bases to trimming and J lost 5 bases, with 17 bases between them. The CDR3 has 16 residues. Germline assignment: CDR1 WSHSY and CDR2 SAAADI. DNA for the CDR3: TGCGCCAGCAGTGAGTCCCGCGAGGGCCCCGTTAACGAGCAGTACTTC. Translating it yields CASSESREGPVNEQYF.

The chain is built from TRBV5-1 and TRBJ2-5; 11 positions match TRBD2. Germline CDR1 is SGHRS and CDR2 is YFSETQ. This CDR3 spans 14 amino acids. J lost 10 bases, V lost 4 bases, and 9 bases had no gene match. The CDR3 protein is CASSLSGGAAIQYF. The DNA of the CDR3 is TGCGCCAGCAGCCTTAGCGGGGGGGCCGCGATCCAGTACTTC. The whole variable domain, filled in from reference TRBV5-1 and TRBJ2-5, reads KAGVTQTPRYLIKTRGQQVTLSCSPISGHRSVSWYQQTPGQGLQFLFEYFSETQRNKGNFPGRFSGRQFSNSRSEMNVSTLELGDSALYLCASSLSGGAAIQYFGPGTRLLVL.

This chain links TRBV28 with TRBJ1-2; D possibly corresponds to TRBD1 (6 bases). This CDR3 is 13 amino acids long. Germline V gives CDR1 MDHEN, CDR2 SYDVKM. The germline V and J ends were trimmed by 6 bases and 4 bases, with 12 bases remaining between them. CDR3 residues: CASSRGGSYGYTF. For the CDR3, the DNA is TGTGCCAGCAGCCGAGGGGGGAGCTATGGCTACACCTTC.

This chain links TRBV6-1 with TRBJ1-3; 9 nucleotides line up with TRBD1. The ends lost 6 bases at V and 3 bases at J; junction bases unmatched: 18. The CDR3 sequence is 19 residues long. Germline V lookup: CDR1 MNHNS, CDR2 SASEGT. The CDR3 sequence: CASRETGTGYGIGGNTIYF. As DNA, the CDR3 is TGTGCCAGCAGAGAAACCGGGACAGGGTACGGAATAGGTGGAAACACCATATATTTT.

The chain joins TRBV14 to TRBJ2-7; TRBD1 agrees at 11 bases. Germline CDR1 is SGHDN and CDR2 is FVKESK. This CDR3 contains 18 residues. With 3 bases clipped from V and 0 bases from J, the junction kept 10 bases outside the gene matches. Written as DNA, the CDR3 is TGTGCCAGCAGCCACAGTCCCGGGACAGGGGGTGGCTCCTACGAGCAGTACTTC. This sequence encodes CASSHSPGTGGGSYEQYF.

J is TRBJ2-5 and V is TRBV5-1; no definite D call. CDR1 and CDR2 from the germline V gene are SGHRS and YFSETQ. Between the trimmed V and J ends, which lost 5 bases and 1 base, there was a span of 12 bases. The CDR3 loop spans 14 amino acids. The DNA for the CDR3 is TGCGCCAGCAGTCAGAGAGTTGCCCAAGAGACCCAGTACTTC. This translates into CASSQRVAQETQYF.

The DNA of the CDR3 is TGTGCCAGCAGTTACGGGACAGGAGGAGACGAGCAGTACTTC. As protein: CASSYGTGGDEQYF. The rearrangement links TRBV6-2 or TRBV6-3 to TRBJ2-7; the match to TRBD1 covers 8 bases. Germline-derived CDR1 and CDR2 are MNHEY and SVGEGT. The CDR3 contains 14 residues. V was pared by 2 bases and J by 5 bases, with 5 bases of the junction left unmatched.

The V call is TRBV3-1 (or the pseudogene TRBV3-2), the J call TRBJ1-1; D is possibly TRBD1 (5 bases). The CDR3 length is 13 residues. Per the germline V gene, CDR1 is LGHDT and CDR2 is YNNKEL (reference sequence). Trimming took off 4 bases at V and 6 bases at J, with 12 bases between the two ends. The CDR3 sequence is CASSLNGGAEAFF. As DNA, the CDR3 is TGTGCCAGCAGCCTTAACGGGGGGGCTGAAGCTTTCTTT.